Following are 14 T cell receptor beta chains from one sample sequenced in a study of T cells after yellow fever vaccination. Via MiXCR, TCRdb re-called the 5' RACE reads, giving one row per CDR3 protein. The table records some 350,000 distinct CDR3 sequences, about 4% of them present only once. The input for sequencing was PBMCs, taken 5 days after the yellow fever booster vaccination. Receptors originate from a man between 18 and 29 years old who received the YFV17D yellow fever vaccine.

V usage is TRBV5-1 and J usage is TRBJ1-2, with 8 bases lining up with TRBD1. The CDR3 is 17 residues long. J gave up 4 bases and V 6 bases, and 17 bases lay outside the gene matches. The germline gives CDR1 SGHRS, CDR2 YFSETQ. The CDR3 loop reads CASTPVIGQGEGYGYTF. CDR3 bases: TGCGCCAGCACGCCGGTAATCGGACAGGGCGAGGGCTATGGCTACACCTTC.

The chain joins TRBV12-3 or TRBV12-4 to TRBJ2-1; no firm D call. This CDR3 is 12 amino acids long. V was clipped by 3 bases and J by 9 bases, with 9 bases between them. The CDR3 DNA follows: TGTGCCAGCAGTTTTGGGTGGACTGAGCAGTTCTTC. This translates into CASSFGWTEQFF.

The chain links TRBV5-4 to TRBJ1-2, with TRBD1 as a possible D gene (5 bases). The CDR3 loop spans 15 amino acids. Germline-derived CDR1 and CDR2 are SGHNT and YYREEE (reference sequence). V was pared by 2 bases and J by 8 bases, with 19 bases between. CDR3 residues: CASSLDMRGTKGYTF. The CDR3 DNA reads TGTGCCAGCAGCTTAGACATGAGGGGAACCAAGGGCTACACCTTC.

The V call is TRBV27, the J call TRBJ2-7; the match to TRBD1 covers 10 bases. Looked up from germline, CDR1 is MNHEY and CDR2 is SMNVEV (reference sequence). After removal of 5 bases from V and 2 bases from J, the junction contained 3 bases not matched to a gene. The CDR3 runs to 14 residues. CDR3 DNA: TGTGCCAGCAGTGCCGGGACAGGGGCCTACGAGCAGTACGTC. Translating gives CASSAGTGAYEQYV.

This chain joins TRBV19 and TRBJ2-3, with no clear D. The V gene's germline CDR1 is LNHDA and CDR2 SQIVND (reference sequence). This CDR3 has 15 residues. V lost 6 bases to trimming and J lost 1 base, with 14 bases between them. CDR3 amino acids: CASRESVGRTDTQYF. The DNA for the CDR3 is TGTGCCAGTAGGGAAAGTGTCGGTCGCACAGATACGCAGTATTTT.

The chain recombines TRBV20-1 with TRBJ2-5, with D perhaps matching TRBD2 (5 bases). V was trimmed by 0 bases and J by 5 bases, leaving 28 bases between them. This CDR3 has 19 residues. Germline CDR1 DFQATT, CDR2 SNEGSKA (reference sequence). Here the CDR3 DNA reads TGCAGTGCTAGAGATCGTGCAGAGCTAGTGGAGGTTATGTGGGAGACCCAGTACTTC. It translates to CSARDRAELVEVMWETQYF.

The chain joins TRBV6-2 or TRBV6-3 to TRBJ2-7, with D maybe TRBD2 (6 bases). CDR1 is MNHEY, CDR2 SVGEGT, per germline. The V gene lost 6 bases and the J gene lost 0 bases, with 12 bases spanning the gap. The CDR3 contains 14 residues. This CDR3 is CASRRDGSSYEQYF. In nucleotides, the CDR3 is TGTGCCAGCAGGCGGGACGGTAGCTCCTACGAGCAGTACTTC.

The table lists this clonotype with many counts. The chain has TRBV7-2 and TRBJ1-1; 10 bases map to TRBD1. Germline V gives CDR1 SGHTA, CDR2 FQGNSA. The V and J ends lost 5 bases and 5 bases, in that order; junction bases with no gene match: 5. The CDR3 is 14 amino acids. In nucleotides, the CDR3 is TGTGCCAGCAGCGCGGACAGGGGGTGGACTGAAGCTTTCTTT. This encodes CASSADRGWTEAFF.

The sample holds a few counts of this clonotype. V gene TRBV5-1 combines with J gene TRBJ2-3; D unresolved. Deletions cut 1 base from V and 1 base from J, with 7 bases between. The CDR3 covers 14 residues. CDR1 SGHRS and CDR2 YFSETQ come from the germline V gene. The CDR3 spells CASSLSRGTDTQYF. For the CDR3, the DNA is TGCGCCAGCAGCTTGTCAAGGGGCACAGATACGCAGTATTTT.

This clonotype showed up just a few times. CDR3 in amino acids: CASSVPGSGQWNEQFF. CDR3 coding DNA: TGTGCCAGCAGTGTCCCAGGTAGCGGGCAATGGAATGAGCAGTTCTTC. The chain links TRBV6-5 to TRBJ2-1, with 7 bases matching TRBD2. Trimming at V came to 5 bases and at J to 7 bases, leaving 14 bases not matched to a gene. Germline V CDR1 and CDR2: MNHEY, SVGAGI. CDR3 length: 16 residues.

The genes are TRBV7-3 and TRBJ2-1; 11 bases are shared with TRBD1. Trimming at V came to 3 bases and at J to 8 bases, leaving 6 bases not matched to a gene. The CDR3 runs 15 residues. Germline V gives CDR1 SGHTA, CDR2 FQGTGA. The CDR3 sequence is CASSFLGQGGDEQFF. Here the CDR3 DNA reads TGTGCCAGCAGCTTTCTGGGACAGGGGGGAGATGAGCAGTTCTTC.

This clonotype was counted a few times. V gene TRBV27 combines with J gene TRBJ2-1; D may be TRBD1 or TRBD2 (5 bases each). The CDR3 is 12 amino acids. Looked up from germline, CDR1 is MNHEY and CDR2 is SMNVEV (reference sequence). Trimming took off 3 bases at V and 8 bases at J, with 8 bases between the two ends. The CDR3 loop is CASSFWGYEQFF. CDR3 nucleotide sequence: TGTGCCAGCAGTTTTTGGGGGTATGAGCAGTTCTTC.

This clonotype showed up just a few times. The chain combines TRBV4-1 with TRBJ1-2; D is unclear. Germline V gene lookup returns CDR1 MGHRA and CDR2 YSYEKL. CDR3 length: 14 residues. V was pared by 2 bases and J by 1 base, with 8 bases between. The CDR3 reads CASSQSYSNYGYTF. In DNA, the CDR3 is TGCGCCAGCAGCCAATCGTACAGTAACTATGGCTACACCTTC.

J is TRBJ2-5 and V is TRBV30; no reliable D call. V lost 4 bases and J lost 5, with 8 bases in between. The length of the CDR3 is 11 residues. Germline lookup yields CDR1 GTSNPN and CDR2 SVGIG (reference sequence). CDR3 sequence: CAWMGTETQYF. Here the CDR3 DNA reads TGTGCCTGGATGGGCACGGAGACCCAGTACTTC.